This passage covers 5 T cell receptor beta chains from one sample sequenced in a study of blood T cell repertoires in COVID-19. Data came from immunoSEQ multiplex PCR; TCRdb stores just in-frame clones and leaves some out. The sample contains approximately 120,000 clones, about 82% of which appear only once. What was sequenced was peripheral blood. Receptor source: a human donor in a cohort sampled during active COVID-19.

The J gene is TRBJ2-5, the V gene TRBV7-8; 9 nucleotides line up with TRBD2. Germline CDR1 and CDR2: SGHVS and FQNEAQ. V lost 1 base and J lost 3; bases outside the gene matches: 9. The CDR3 extends over 17 amino acids. The CDR3 sequence is CASSLGRAGGTKETQYF. CDR3 nucleotides: TGTGCCAGCAGCTTAGGCAGGGCGGGAGGGACAAAAGAGACCCAGTACTTC.

The chain is built from TRBV10-3 and TRBJ1-2; D is perhaps TRBD1 (5 bases). V was shortened by 4 bases and J by 8 bases, with 17 bases between the two germline ends. The CDR3 totals 14 residues. Germline V gives CDR1 ENHRY, CDR2 SYGVKD. CDR3 loop: CAISVGGSIPGYTF. The CDR3 DNA sequence: TGTGCCATCAGTGTCGGGGGGTCTATACCCGGCTACACCTTC.

This chain links TRBV13 with TRBJ2-1, with 9 bases matching TRBD2. J lost 3 bases, V lost 0 bases, and 6 bases had no gene match. This CDR3 comprises 17 residues. Germline V gene lookup returns CDR1 PRHDT and CDR2 FYEKMQ (reference sequence). CDR3 in DNA: TGTGCCAGCAGCTTAGGGATTAGCGGGAGTAGCTACAATGAGCAGTTCTTC. Translated, it gives CASSLGISGSSYNEQFF.

This clone was seen just once. The chain carries TRBV30 and TRBJ1-5, with no clear D. Germline assignment: CDR1 GTSNPN and CDR2 SVGIG (reference sequence). This CDR3 comprises 13 residues. Trimming stripped 1 base from V and 3 bases from J, with 7 bases between. DNA of the CDR3: TGTGCCTGGAGTGGACAAGCCAATCAGCCCCAGCATTTT. Amino acids: CAWSGQANQPQHF.

V and J are TRBV19 and TRBJ2-2; TRBD1 matches 9 bases. Germline CDR1 and CDR2: LNHDA and SQIVND (reference sequence). This CDR3 is built from 14 residues. Trimming took 10 bases from V and 2 from J; bases not matched to a gene: 5. The DNA for the CDR3 is TGTGCCACCGGGACAGGGCCTAACACCGGGGAGCTGTTTTTT. This translates into CATGTGPNTGELFF.